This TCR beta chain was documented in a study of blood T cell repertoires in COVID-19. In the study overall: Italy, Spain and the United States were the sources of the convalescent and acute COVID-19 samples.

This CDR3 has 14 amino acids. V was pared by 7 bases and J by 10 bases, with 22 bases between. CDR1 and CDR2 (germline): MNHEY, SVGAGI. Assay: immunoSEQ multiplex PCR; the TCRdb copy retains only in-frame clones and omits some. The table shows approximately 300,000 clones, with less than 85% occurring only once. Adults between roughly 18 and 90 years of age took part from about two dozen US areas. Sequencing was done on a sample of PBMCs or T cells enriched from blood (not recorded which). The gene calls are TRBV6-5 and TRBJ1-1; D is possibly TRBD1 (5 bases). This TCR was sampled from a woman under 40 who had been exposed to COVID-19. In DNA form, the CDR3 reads TGTGCCAGCACTCCGAATGGGGGGGTCGGACGAGCTTTCTTT. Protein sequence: CASTPNGGVGRAFF.